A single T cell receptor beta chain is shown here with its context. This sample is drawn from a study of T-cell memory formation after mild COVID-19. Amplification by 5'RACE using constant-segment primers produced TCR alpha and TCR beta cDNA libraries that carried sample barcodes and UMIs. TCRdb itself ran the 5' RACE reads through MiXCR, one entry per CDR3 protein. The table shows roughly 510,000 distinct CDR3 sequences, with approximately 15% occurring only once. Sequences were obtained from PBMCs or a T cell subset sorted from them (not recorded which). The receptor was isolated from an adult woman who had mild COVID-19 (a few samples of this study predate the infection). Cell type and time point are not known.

The CDR3 DNA is TGCGCCAGCAGCCAAACCTTAACAGGGTTTTACGAGCAGTACTTC. It is translated as CASSQTLTGFYEQYF. The gene calls are TRBV4-1 and TRBJ2-7, with D possibly being TRBD1 (6 bases). The CDR3 totals 15 residues. The germline V gene has CDR1 MGHRA and CDR2 YSYEKL. Between the trimmed V and J ends, which lost 2 bases and 4 bases, there was a span of 15 bases.